This is a list of T cell receptor beta chains from one sample in a study of monozygotic twins with inflammatory bowel disease. From the 5' RACE reads, TCRdb lists one entry per CDR3 protein and no DNA. The table lists a few hundred thousand distinct CDR3 sequences. The sample taken for sequencing was blood. The receptors stem from a human donor with ulcerative colitis or Crohn's disease, or a healthy co-twin of an affected twin (not recorded which). Both conserved end residues are part of each CDR3. The size entry is marked missing in some rows and otherwise reads once, few, many or a size class.

V gene: TRBV4-3
clone size: -
J gene: TRBJ1-4
CDR3 protein: CASSQEDSRNEKLFF

V gene: TRBV12-3/TRBV12-4
clone size: -
J gene: TRBJ1-2
CDR3 protein: CASSLVSGYTF

V gene: TRBV5-1
clone size: -
J gene: TRBJ2-7
CDR3 protein: CASFYPDKSYEQYF

V gene: TRBV19
clone size: -
J gene: TRBJ2-7
CDR3 protein: CASSDRLSYEQYF

V gene: TRBV7-8
clone size: -
J gene: TRBJ2-1
CDR3 protein: CASSLVNEQFF

V gene: TRBV5-1
clone size: -
J gene: TRBJ1-1
CDR3 protein: CASSLVRGANTEAFF

V gene: TRBV7-9
clone size: -
J gene: TRBJ1-6
CDR3 protein: CASSSSDFGDSSPLHF

V gene: TRBV15
clone size: -
J gene: TRBJ2-7
CDR3 protein: CATSRDHRGKIGSYEQYF

V gene: TRBV6-2/TRBV6-3
clone size: -
J gene: TRBJ1-1
CDR3 protein: CASSYSSSRGNTEAFF

V gene: TRBV5-1
clone size: -
J gene: TRBJ2-1
CDR3 protein: CASSPPIAGGTNEQFF

V gene: TRBV11-2
clone size: -
J gene: TRBJ2-7
CDR3 protein: CASSLRSSEQYF

V gene: TRBV7-9
clone size: -
J gene: TRBJ2-1
CDR3 protein: CASSFTNEQFF

V gene: TRBV5-6
clone size: -
J gene: TRBJ2-6
CDR3 protein: CASSLPRAGANVLTF

V gene: TRBV6-2/TRBV6-3
clone size: -
J gene: TRBJ2-4
CDR3 protein: CASSPQVRGADMQYF

V gene: TRBV20-1
clone size: -
J gene: TRBJ1-1
CDR3 protein: CSATQAMNTEAFF

V gene: TRBV29-1
clone size: -
J gene: TRBJ2-3
CDR3 protein: CSVEGPSGGTTDTQYF

V gene: TRBV25-1
clone size: medium-sized
J gene: TRBJ2-5
CDR3 protein: CASSVAGQETQYF

V gene: TRBV11-2
clone size: -
J gene: TRBJ2-4
CDR3 protein: CASSSWRGRNIQYF

V gene: TRBV5-1
clone size: -
J gene: TRBJ2-3
CDR3 protein: CASSLAWVVADTQYF

V gene: TRBV20-1
clone size: -
J gene: TRBJ1-1
CDR3 protein: CSARAPSDTKAFF

V gene: TRBV14
clone size: -
J gene: TRBJ1-6
CDR3 protein: CASSQQGWSNSPLHF

V gene: TRBV7-2
clone size: -
J gene: TRBJ1-6
CDR3 protein: CASSLVGVNSPLHF

V gene: TRBV5-6
clone size: -
J gene: TRBJ2-7
CDR3 protein: CASSLSGTTYEQYF

V gene: TRBV12-3/TRBV12-4
clone size: -
J gene: TRBJ1-2
CDR3 protein: CASTNVGTMNGGYTF

V gene: TRBV19
clone size: -
J gene: TRBJ1-5
CDR3 protein: CASKSGLGQPQHF

V gene: TRBV6-5
clone size: -
J gene: TRBJ2-7
CDR3 protein: CASSYSVASTNEQYF

V gene: TRBV7-2
clone size: -
J gene: TRBJ2-2
CDR3 protein: CASSLAQGTGELFF

V gene: TRBV18
clone size: -
J gene: TRBJ2-3
CDR3 protein: CASSPPILERTDTQYF

V gene: TRBV5-1
clone size: -
J gene: TRBJ2-7
CDR3 protein: CASSLRGARPYEQYF

V gene: TRBV20-1
clone size: -
J gene: TRBJ1-6
CDR3 protein: CSARIADRDSPLHF

V gene: TRBV7-6
clone size: -
J gene: TRBJ1-1
CDR3 protein: CASSSPFSGAPEAFF

V gene: TRBV5-1
clone size: -
J gene: TRBJ2-3
CDR3 protein: CASSFTDTQYF

V gene: TRBV7-2
clone size: -
J gene: TRBJ1-5
CDR3 protein: CASSPRWGGDQPQHF

V gene: TRBV27
clone size: -
J gene: TRBJ1-6
CDR3 protein: CASREHNSPLHF

V gene: TRBV7-9
clone size: -
J gene: TRBJ1-6
CDR3 protein: CASRPSGGLSPLHF

V gene: TRBV3-1
clone size: -
J gene: TRBJ2-2
CDR3 protein: CASSQTGVNTGELFF

V gene: TRBV7-9
clone size: -
J gene: TRBJ2-5
CDR3 protein: CASSSTGTSETQYF

V gene: TRBV9
clone size: -
J gene: TRBJ2-1
CDR3 protein: CASSVALAGDYNEQFF

V gene: TRBV10-3
clone size: -
J gene: TRBJ2-3
CDR3 protein: CAIAGGGFNTQYF

V gene: TRBV6-2/TRBV6-3
clone size: -
J gene: TRBJ1-1
CDR3 protein: CASTNLRDGEGNTEAFF

V gene: TRBV15
clone size: -
J gene: TRBJ1-3
CDR3 protein: CATSSWGNGNTIYF

V gene: TRBV30
clone size: -
J gene: TRBJ1-5
CDR3 protein: CAWSVRSNQPQHF

V gene: TRBV19
clone size: -
J gene: TRBJ1-1
CDR3 protein: CASSIERQATEAFF

V gene: TRBV7-9
clone size: -
J gene: TRBJ1-5
CDR3 protein: CASSLVESDQPQHF

V gene: TRBV4-2
clone size: -
J gene: TRBJ1-3
CDR3 protein: CASSLAATQSSGNTIYF

V gene: TRBV7-9
clone size: -
J gene: TRBJ1-1
CDR3 protein: CASSLEGMNTEAFF

V gene: TRBV2
clone size: -
J gene: TRBJ2-1
CDR3 protein: CASSSQGSLYNEQFF

V gene: TRBV27
clone size: -
J gene: TRBJ1-3
CDR3 protein: CASSMGQGISGNTIYF

V gene: TRBV13
clone size: -
J gene: TRBJ1-3
CDR3 protein: CASSLVAGSWGFSGNTIYF

V gene: TRBV4-1
clone size: -
J gene: TRBJ2-7
CDR3 protein: CASSQGRSFSYEQYF

V gene: TRBV6-2/TRBV6-3
clone size: -
J gene: TRBJ2-3
CDR3 protein: CASSYNADWYTQYF